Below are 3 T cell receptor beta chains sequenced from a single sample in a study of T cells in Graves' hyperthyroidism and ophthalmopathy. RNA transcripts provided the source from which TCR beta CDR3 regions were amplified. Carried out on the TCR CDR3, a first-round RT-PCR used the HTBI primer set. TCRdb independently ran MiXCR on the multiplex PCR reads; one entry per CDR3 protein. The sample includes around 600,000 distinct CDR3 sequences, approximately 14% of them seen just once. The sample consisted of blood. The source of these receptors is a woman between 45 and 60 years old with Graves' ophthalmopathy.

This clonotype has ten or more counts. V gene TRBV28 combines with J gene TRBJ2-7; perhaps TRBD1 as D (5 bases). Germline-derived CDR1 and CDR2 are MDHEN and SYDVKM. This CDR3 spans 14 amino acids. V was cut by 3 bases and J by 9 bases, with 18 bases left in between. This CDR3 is CASSLSRVRRWQYF. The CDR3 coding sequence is TGTGCCAGCAGTTTGAGCAGGGTCCGCCGTTGGCAGTACTTC.

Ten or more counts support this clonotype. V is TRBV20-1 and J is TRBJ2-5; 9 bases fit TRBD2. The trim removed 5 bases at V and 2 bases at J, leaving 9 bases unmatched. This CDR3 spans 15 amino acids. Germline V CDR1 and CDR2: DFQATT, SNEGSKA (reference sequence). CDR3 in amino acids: CSAGNLAGRQETQYF. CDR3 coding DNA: TGCAGTGCTGGGAATCTAGCGGGACGGCAAGAGACCCAGTACTTC.

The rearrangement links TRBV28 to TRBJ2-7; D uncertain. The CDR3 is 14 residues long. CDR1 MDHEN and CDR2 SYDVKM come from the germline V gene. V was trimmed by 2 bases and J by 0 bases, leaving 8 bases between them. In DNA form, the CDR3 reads TGTGCCAGCAGTTTAACCACCTTCTCCTACGAGCAGTACTTC. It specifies CASSLTTFSYEQYF. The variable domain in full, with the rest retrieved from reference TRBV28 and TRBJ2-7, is DVKVTQSSRYLVKRTGEKVFLECVQDMDHENMFWYRQDPGLGLRLIYFSYDVKMKEKGDIPEGYSVSREKKERFSLILESASTNQTSMYLCASSLTTFSYEQYFGPGTRLTVT.